Listed below are T cell receptor beta chains from one sample, sequenced in a study of cytomegalovirus exposure and HLA in healthy donors. Here immunoSEQ multiplex PCR was the method, and the copy in TCRdb shows in-frame clones only, minus some. The table records over 150,000 clones, around 80% of them present only once. Sequencing used PBMCs. The receptors originated from a man younger than 45 in good health and CMV-seronegative. Each CDR3 is given with its conserved first and last residue. D genes are given only for firm matches. Clone size is given for some rows only: seen once, a few or many times, or a class if the clone is expanded.

J	size	D	V	CDR3	DNA
TRBJ2-5	-	-	TRBV27	CASSNTGINPQYF	TGTGCCAGCAGTAACACAGGAATTAATCCCCAGTACTTC
TRBJ2-5	-	-	TRBV27	CASSGSQETQYF	TGTGCCAGCAGTGGCTCCCAAGAGACCCAGTACTTC
TRBJ2-1	few	TRBD2	TRBV2	CASSERTSGGLYNEQFF	TGTGCCAGCAGTGAACGGACTAGCGGGGGGCTCTACAATGAGCAGTTCTTC
TRBJ1-2	-	-	TRBV4-1	CASSQTPLADYGYTF	TGCGCCAGCAGCCAGACTCCGCTTGCTGACTATGGCTACACCTTC
TRBJ2-7	-	TRBD1	TRBV6-4	CASSPEQGPNYEQYF	TGTGCCAGCTCCCCAGAACAGGGGCCCAACTACGAGCAGTACTTC
TRBJ1-1	once	-	TRBV10-3	CATTRDWGTEAFF	TGTGCCACCACCCGGGACTGGGGGACTGAAGCTTTCTTT
TRBJ1-5	-	TRBD1	TRBV7-9	CASSKTFRTGINQPQHF	TGTGCCAGCAGCAAAACCTTCAGGACAGGCATCAATCAGCCCCAGCATTTT
TRBJ2-1	-	TRBD2	TRBV27	CASVRRLADNEQFF	TGTGCCAGCGTGCGCCGACTAGCGGACAATGAGCAGTTCTTC
TRBJ2-1	few	-	TRBV6-5	CASSYSPGEGYNEQFF	TGTGCCAGCAGTTACAGTCCAGGGGAGGGGTACAATGAGCAGTTCTTC
TRBJ1-3	-	TRBD1	TRBV5-5	CASSWGQGGNTIYF	TGTGCCAGCAGCTGGGGACAGGGGGGAAACACCATATATTTT
TRBJ2-1	once	-	TRBV6-1	CASSVRQAPLYNEQFF	TGTGCCAGCAGTGTTAGACAGGCGCCCCTCTACAATGAGCAGTTCTTC
TRBJ1-2	-	-	TRBV6-6	CASSWPQLSPGGYTF	TGTGCCAGCAGTTGGCCCCAACTGAGCCCCGGGGGCTACACCTTC
TRBJ2-1	-	-	TRBV5-1	CASSLDNRRQKGQFF	TGCGCCAGCAGCTTGGACAACAGGCGTCAGAAAGGGCAGTTCTTC
TRBJ2-1	-	-	TRBV7-9	CSSSLDPLAGDYNEQFF	TGTTCCAGCAGCTTAGATCCTCTGGCAGGGGACTACAATGAGCAGTTCTTC
TRBJ1-5	-	TRBD1	TRBV27	CASKPGTGPSNQPQHF	TGTGCCAGCAAACCCGGGACAGGCCCTAGCAATCAGCCCCAGCATTTT
TRBJ2-2	-	TRBD1	TRBV28	CASSLRTGLELFF	TGTGCCAGCAGTTTACGGACAGGGTTGGAGCTGTTTTTT
TRBJ1-3	-	-	TRBV27	CASSQTPTGNTIYF	TGTGCCAGCAGTCAGACGCCGACAGGAAACACCATATATTTT
TRBJ2-7	-	-	TRBV28	CASRMDTFRDEQYF	TGTGCCAGCAGAATGGACACGTTCCGGGACGAGCAGTACTTC
TRBJ1-5	-	TRBD1	TRBV28	CASSHRQGLNQPQHF	TGTGCCAGCAGTCACAGACAGGGCCTCAATCAGCCCCAGCATTTT
TRBJ1-4	-	-	TRBV19	CASSIATQLFF	TGTGCCAGTAGTATAGCCACACAACTGTTTTTT
TRBJ1-1	-	-	TRBV5-4	CASSLTGGRTEAFF	TGTGCCAGCAGCTTGACGGGGGGGCGCACTGAAGCTTTCTTT
TRBJ1-2	few	-	TRBV30	CAWTQGSNYGYTF	TGTGCCTGGACACAGGGATCTAACTATGGCTACACCTTC
TRBJ1-4	-	TRBD1	TRBV28	CASSFLQGEQSLNEKLFF	TGTGCCAGCAGTTTTCTACAGGGGGAGCAAAGTTTGAATGAAAAACTGTTTTTT
TRBJ1-1	-	-	TRBV6-5	CASSYLGNTEAFF	TGTGCCAGCAGTTACCTCGGGAACACTGAAGCTTTCTTT
TRBJ2-1	-	-	TRBV29-1	CSVGERENEQFF	TGCAGCGTTGGCGAACGGGAAAATGAGCAGTTCTTC
TRBJ2-1	-	-	TRBV7-9	CASSRGQNNEQFF	TGTGCCAGCAGCCGCGGGCAGAACAATGAGCAGTTCTTC
TRBJ1-6	few	-	TRBV7-3	CASSLIRAGPGSPLHF	TGTGCCAGCAGCTTAATCCGTGCGGGGCCCGGATCACCCCTCCACTTT
TRBJ2-5	-	TRBD2	TRBV11-2	CASSSAAGGQETQYF	TGTGCCAGCAGCTCAGCTGCGGGGGGACAAGAGACCCAGTACTTC
TRBJ2-6	once	-	TRBV6-4	CASSEGFGANVLTF	TGTGCCAGCAGTGAGGGCTTTGGGGCCAACGTCCTGACTTTC
TRBJ1-2	-	-	TRBV7-2	CASSLASGDGYTF	TGTGCCAGCAGCTTAGCCTCCGGGGATGGCTACACCTTC
TRBJ2-6	once	-	TRBV7-9	CSSSLLVERGANVLTF	TGTTCCAGCAGCCTCTTGGTCGAGAGGGGGGCCAACGTCCTGACTTTC
TRBJ1-1	-	-	TRBV7-2	CASSLIVQATFSGTEAFF	TGTGCCAGCAGCTTAATCGTACAGGCAACATTCTCGGGCACTGAAGCTTTCTTT
TRBJ1-5	once	TRBD1	TRBV11-2	CASSFGTGGIQPQHF	TGTGCCAGCAGCTTTGGGACAGGGGGCATTCAGCCCCAGCATTTT
TRBJ1-4	-	-	TRBV28	CASSFIPGNEKLFF	TGTGCCAGCAGTTTCATACCGGGAAATGAAAAACTGTTTTTT
TRBJ1-1	-	-	TRBV6-1	CASSDNGQMTEAFF	TGTGCCAGCAGTGATAATGGGCAGATGACTGAAGCTTTCTTT
TRBJ1-2	few	-	TRBV4-1	CASSQDLLYGYTF	TGCGCCAGCAGCCAAGATCTCCTCTATGGCTACACCTTC
TRBJ2-7	-	TRBD1	TRBV2	CASSDLQGGHEQYF	TGTGCCAGCAGTGACTTACAGGGGGGCCACGAGCAGTACTTC
TRBJ2-3	-	-	TRBV11-3	CASSKRNTDTQYF	TGTGCCAGCAGCAAGCGGAACACAGATACGCAGTATTTT
TRBJ1-6	-	TRBD1	TRBV30	CASNRDRNSPLHF	TGTGCCTCCAACCGGGACAGGAACTCACCCCTCCACTTT
TRBJ2-7	-	TRBD1	TRBV7-9	CASGTEQYEQYF	TGTGCCAGCGGGACAGAACAGTACGAGCAGTACTTC
TRBJ1-5	-	-	TRBV2	CASSEERDSGNQPQHF	TGTGCCAGCAGTGAAGAGCGGGATTCCGGCAATCAGCCCCAGCATTTT
TRBJ2-1	-	-	TRBV13	CASSLGVAGPYNEQFF	TGTGCCAGCAGCTTAGGCGTGGCGGGACCCTACAATGAGCAGTTCTTC
TRBJ2-5	once	TRBD2	TRBV5-1	CASSLVLAGVLETQYF	TGCGCCAGCAGCTTGGTACTAGCGGGAGTTTTGGAGACCCAGTACTTC
TRBJ2-5	-	TRBD1	TRBV6-1	CASSPLAGGEETQYF	TGTGCCAGCAGCCCCCTCGCAGGGGGAGAGGAGACCCAGTACTTC
TRBJ2-1	-	-	TRBV7-7	CASSSTGKLEQFF	TGTGCCAGCAGCTCGACCGGGAAGCTTGAGCAGTTCTTC